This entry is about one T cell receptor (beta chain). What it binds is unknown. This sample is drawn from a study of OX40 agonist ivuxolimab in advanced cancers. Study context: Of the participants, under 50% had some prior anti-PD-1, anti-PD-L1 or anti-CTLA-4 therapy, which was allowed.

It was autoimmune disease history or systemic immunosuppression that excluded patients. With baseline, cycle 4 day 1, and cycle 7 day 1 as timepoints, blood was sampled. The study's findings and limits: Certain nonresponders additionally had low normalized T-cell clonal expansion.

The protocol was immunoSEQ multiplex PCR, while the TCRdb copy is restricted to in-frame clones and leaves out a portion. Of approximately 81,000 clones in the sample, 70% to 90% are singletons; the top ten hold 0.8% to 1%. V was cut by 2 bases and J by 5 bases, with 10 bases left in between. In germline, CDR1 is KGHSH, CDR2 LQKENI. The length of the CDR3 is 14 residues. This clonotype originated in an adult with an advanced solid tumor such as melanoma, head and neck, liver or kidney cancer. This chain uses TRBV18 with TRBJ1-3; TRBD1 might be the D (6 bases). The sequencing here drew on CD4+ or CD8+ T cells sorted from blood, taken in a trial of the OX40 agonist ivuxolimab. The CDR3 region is CASSPKTGRNTIYF. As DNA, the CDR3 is TGTGCCAGCTCACCAAAGACAGGAAGAAACACCATATATTTT. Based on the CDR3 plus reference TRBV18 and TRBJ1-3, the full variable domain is NAGVMQNPRHLVRRRGQEARLRCSPMKGHSHVYWYRQLPEEGLKFMVYLQKENIIDESGMPKERFSAEFPKEGPSILRIQQVVRGDSAAYFCASSPKTGRNTIYFGEGSWLTVV.